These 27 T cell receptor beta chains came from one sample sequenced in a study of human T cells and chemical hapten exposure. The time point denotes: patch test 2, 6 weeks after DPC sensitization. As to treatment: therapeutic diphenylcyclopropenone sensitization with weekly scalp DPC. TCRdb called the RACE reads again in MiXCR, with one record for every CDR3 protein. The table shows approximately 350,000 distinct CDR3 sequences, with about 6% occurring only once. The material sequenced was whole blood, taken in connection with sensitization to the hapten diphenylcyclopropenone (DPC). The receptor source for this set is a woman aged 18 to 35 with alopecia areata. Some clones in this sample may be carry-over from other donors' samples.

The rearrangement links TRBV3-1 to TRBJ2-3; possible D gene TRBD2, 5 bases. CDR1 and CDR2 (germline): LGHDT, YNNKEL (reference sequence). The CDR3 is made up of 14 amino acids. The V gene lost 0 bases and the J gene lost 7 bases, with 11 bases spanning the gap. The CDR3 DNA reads TGTGCCAGCAGCCAAGAACAGACTATACATACGCAGTATTTT. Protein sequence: CASSQEQTIHTQYF.

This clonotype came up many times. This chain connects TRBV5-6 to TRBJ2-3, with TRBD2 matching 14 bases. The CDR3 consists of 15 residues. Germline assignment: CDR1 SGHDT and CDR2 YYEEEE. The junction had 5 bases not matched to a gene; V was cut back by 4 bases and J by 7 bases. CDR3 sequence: CASSGLAGGLNTQYF. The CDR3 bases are TGTGCCAGCAGCGGACTAGCGGGGGGCCTAAATACGCAGTATTTT. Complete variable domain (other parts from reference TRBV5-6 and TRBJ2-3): DAGVTQSPTHLIKTRGQQVTLRCSPKSGHDTVSWYQQALGQGPQFIFQYYEEEERQRGNFPDRFSGHQFPNYSSELNVNALLLGDSALYLCASSGLAGGLNTQYFGPGTRLTVL.

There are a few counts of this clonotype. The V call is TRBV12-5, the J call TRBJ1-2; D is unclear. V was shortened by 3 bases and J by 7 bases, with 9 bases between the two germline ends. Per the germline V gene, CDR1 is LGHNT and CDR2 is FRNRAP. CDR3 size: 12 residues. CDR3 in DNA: TGTGCTAGTGGTTTCAGTAATTTTGGCTACACCTTC. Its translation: CASGFSNFGYTF.

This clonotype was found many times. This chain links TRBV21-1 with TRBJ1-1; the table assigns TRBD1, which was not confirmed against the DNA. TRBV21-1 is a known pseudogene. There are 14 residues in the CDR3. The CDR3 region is CASSNRDRVTEAFF. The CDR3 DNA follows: TGTGCCAGCAGCAACCGGGACAGGGTCACTGAAGCTTTCTTT.

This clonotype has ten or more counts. CDR3 nucleotide sequence: TGCAGCGTTGTAGCGGAGGGGTACACTGAAGCTTTCTTT. It encodes CSVVAEGYTEAFF. This chain uses TRBV29-1 with TRBJ1-1; D possibly corresponds to TRBD1 (5 bases). The CDR3 length is 13 residues. The V gene lost 4 bases and the J gene lost 3 bases, with 12 bases spanning the gap. Germline CDR1 and CDR2: SQVTM and ANQGSEA.

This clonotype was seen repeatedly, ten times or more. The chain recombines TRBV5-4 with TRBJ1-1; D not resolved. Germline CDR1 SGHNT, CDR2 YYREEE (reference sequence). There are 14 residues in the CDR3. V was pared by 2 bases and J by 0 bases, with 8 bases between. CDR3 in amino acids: CASSFRTMNTEAFF. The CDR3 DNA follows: TGTGCCAGCAGCTTCAGGACCATGAACACTGAAGCTTTCTTT.

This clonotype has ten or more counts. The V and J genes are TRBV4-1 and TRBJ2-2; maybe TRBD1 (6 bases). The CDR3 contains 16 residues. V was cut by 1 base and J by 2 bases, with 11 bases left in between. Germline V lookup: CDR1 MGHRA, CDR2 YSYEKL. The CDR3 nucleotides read TGCGCCAGCAGCCAAGGCAGGGGTGGAAACACCGGGGAGCTGTTTTTT. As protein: CASSQGRGGNTGELFF.

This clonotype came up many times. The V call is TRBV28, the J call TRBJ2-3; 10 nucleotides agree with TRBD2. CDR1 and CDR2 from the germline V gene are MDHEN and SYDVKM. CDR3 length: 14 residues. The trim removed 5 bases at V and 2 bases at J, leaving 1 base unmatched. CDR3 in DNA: TGTGCCAGCAGTCTAGCGGGGGTCACAGATACGCAGTATTTT. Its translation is CASSLAGVTDTQYF.

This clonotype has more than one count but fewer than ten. CDR3: CSARDLRGGQGTHTDTQYF. CDR3 nucleotides: TGCAGTGCTAGAGACCTTCGGGGGGGCCAGGGAACACACACAGATACGCAGTATTTT. V and J are TRBV20-1 and TRBJ2-3, with 8 bases fitting TRBD2. CDR1 is DFQATT, CDR2 SNEGSKA, per germline (reference sequence). With V trimmed by 0 bases and J by 2 bases, 16 bases remained unmatched. CDR3 length: 19 residues.

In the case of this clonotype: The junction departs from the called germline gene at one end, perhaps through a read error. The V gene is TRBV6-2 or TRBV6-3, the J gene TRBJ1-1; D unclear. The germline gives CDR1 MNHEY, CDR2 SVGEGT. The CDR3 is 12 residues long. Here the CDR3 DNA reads TGTGCCAGCAGTTACACGAGACTTAGCGAGCAGTTT. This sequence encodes CASSYTRLSEQF.

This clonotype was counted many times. CDR3 sequence (DNA): TGTGCCAGCAGTTACTCTTCGGGGACAGGGATGAACACTGAAGCTTTCTTT. The encoded protein is CASSYSSGTGMNTEAFF. The chain combines TRBV6-5 with TRBJ1-1; 9 bases fit TRBD1. V lost 0 bases to trimming and J lost 0 bases; unmatched junction nucleotides: 5. Germline V gene sequence: CDR1 MNHEY, CDR2 SVGAGI. CDR3 length equals 17 residues.

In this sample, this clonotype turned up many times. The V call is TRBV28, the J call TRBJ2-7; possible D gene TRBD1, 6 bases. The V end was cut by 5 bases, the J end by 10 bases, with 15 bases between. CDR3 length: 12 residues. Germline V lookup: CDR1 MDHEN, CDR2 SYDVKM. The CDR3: CASSRDDRKQYF. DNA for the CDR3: TGTGCCAGCAGTCGAGACGACAGGAAACAGTACTTC.

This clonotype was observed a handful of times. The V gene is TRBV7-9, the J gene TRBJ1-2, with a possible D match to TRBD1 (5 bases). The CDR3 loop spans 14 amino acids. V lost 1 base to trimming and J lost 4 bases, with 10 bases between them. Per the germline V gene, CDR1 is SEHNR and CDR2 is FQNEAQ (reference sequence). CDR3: CASSLGDQGYGYTF. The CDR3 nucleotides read TGTGCCAGCAGCTTAGGGGACCAGGGCTATGGCTACACCTTC.

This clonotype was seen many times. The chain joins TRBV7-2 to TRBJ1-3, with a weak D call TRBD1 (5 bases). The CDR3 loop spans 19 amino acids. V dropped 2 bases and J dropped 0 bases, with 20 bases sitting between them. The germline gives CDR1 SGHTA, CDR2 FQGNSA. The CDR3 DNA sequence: TGTGCCAGCAGCTTAATTGCAGGGCTCCATTTTAGCTCTGGAAACACCATATATTTT. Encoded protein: CASSLIAGLHFSSGNTIYF.

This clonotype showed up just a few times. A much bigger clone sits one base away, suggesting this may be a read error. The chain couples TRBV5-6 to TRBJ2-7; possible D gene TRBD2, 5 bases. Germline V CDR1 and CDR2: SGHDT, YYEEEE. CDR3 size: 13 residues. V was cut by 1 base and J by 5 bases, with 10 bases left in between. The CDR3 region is CASSLYVGDEQYF. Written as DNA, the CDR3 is TGTGCCAGCAGCTTGTACGTCGGGGACGAGCAGTACTTC.

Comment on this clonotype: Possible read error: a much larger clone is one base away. The CDR3, as DNA: TGTGCCAGCAGCCTGGGACAGGGGGTCACTGAAGCTCTCTTT. Its protein product is CASSLGQGVTEALF. The chain combines TRBV6-2 or TRBV6-3 with TRBJ1-1, with 11 positions matching TRBD1. The CDR3 totals 14 residues. Germline loops: CDR1 MNHEY, CDR2 SVGEGT.

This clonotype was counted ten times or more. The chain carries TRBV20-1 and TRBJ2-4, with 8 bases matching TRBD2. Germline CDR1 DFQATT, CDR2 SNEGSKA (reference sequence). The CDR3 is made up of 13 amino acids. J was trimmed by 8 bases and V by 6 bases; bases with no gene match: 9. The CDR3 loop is CSAQGTSNHIQYF. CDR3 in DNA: TGCAGTGCCCAGGGGACTAGTAACCACATTCAGTACTTC.

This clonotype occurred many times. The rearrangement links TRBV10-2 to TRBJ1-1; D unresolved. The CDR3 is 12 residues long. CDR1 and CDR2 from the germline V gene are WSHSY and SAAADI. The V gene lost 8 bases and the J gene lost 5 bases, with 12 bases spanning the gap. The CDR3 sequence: CASSNRQTEAFF. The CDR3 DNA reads TGCGCCAGCTCGAATCGGCAGACTGAAGCTTTCTTT.

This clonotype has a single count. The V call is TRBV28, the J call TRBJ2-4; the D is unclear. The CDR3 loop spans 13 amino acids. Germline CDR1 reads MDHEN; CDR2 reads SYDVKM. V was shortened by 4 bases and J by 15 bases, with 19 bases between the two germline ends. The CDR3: CASSSAETTRGYF. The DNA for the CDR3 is TGTGCCAGCAGTTCCGCCGAAACGACCCGAGGGTACTTC. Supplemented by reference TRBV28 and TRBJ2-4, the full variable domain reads DVKVTQSSRYLVKRTGEKVFLECVQDMDHENMFWYRQDPGLGLRLIYFSYDVKMKEKGDIPEGYSVSREKKERFSLILESASTNQTSMYLCASSSAETTRGYFGAGTRLSVL.

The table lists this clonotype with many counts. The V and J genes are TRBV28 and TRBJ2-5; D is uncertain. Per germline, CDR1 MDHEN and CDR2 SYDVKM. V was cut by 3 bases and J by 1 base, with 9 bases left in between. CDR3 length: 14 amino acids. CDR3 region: CASSFWGTQETQYF. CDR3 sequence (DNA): TGTGCCAGCAGTTTCTGGGGTACCCAAGAGACCCAGTACTTC. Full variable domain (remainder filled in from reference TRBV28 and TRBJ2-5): DVKVTQSSRYLVKRTGEKVFLECVQDMDHENMFWYRQDPGLGLRLIYFSYDVKMKEKGDIPEGYSVSREKKERFSLILESASTNQTSMYLCASSFWGTQETQYFGPGTRLLVL.

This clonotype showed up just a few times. The CDR3, as DNA: TGTGCCATCAGTATGGGGGGTGGCTATGGCTACACCTTC. It codes for CAISMGGGYGYTF. The chain recombines TRBV10-3 with TRBJ1-2; a weak D match, TRBD1 (5 bases). In germline, CDR1 is ENHRY, CDR2 SYGVKD. This CDR3 region has 13 residues. V lost 5 bases, J lost 4 bases, and 11 bases lay in between.

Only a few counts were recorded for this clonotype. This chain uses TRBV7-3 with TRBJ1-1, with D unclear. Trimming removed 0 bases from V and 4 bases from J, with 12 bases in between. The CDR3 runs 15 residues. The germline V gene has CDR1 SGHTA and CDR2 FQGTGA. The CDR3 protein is CASSLTGTSGTEAFF. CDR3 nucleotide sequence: TGTGCCAGCAGCTTAACGGGAACGTCGGGCACTGAAGCTTTCTTT. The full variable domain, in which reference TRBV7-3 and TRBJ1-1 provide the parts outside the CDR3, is GAGVSQTPSNKVTEKGKYVELRCDPISGHTALYWYRQSLGQGPEFLIYFQGTGAADDSGLPNDRFFAVRPEGSVSTLKIQRTERGDSAVYLCASSLTGTSGTEAFFGQGTRLTVV.

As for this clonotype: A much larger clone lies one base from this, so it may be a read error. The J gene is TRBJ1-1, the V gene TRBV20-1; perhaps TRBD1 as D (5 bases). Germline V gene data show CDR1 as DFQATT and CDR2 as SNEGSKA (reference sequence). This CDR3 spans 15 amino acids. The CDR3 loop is CSARDQRGSDTVAFF. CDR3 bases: TGCAGTGCTAGAGATCAAAGGGGTTCCGACACTGTAGCTTTCTTT.

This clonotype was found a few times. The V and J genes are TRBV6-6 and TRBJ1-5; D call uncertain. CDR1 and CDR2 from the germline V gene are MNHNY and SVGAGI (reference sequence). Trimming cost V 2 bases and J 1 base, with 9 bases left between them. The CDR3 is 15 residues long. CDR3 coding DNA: TGTGCCAGCAGTTACGCCCCTTGGAGCAATCAGCCCCAGCATTTT. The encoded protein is CASSYAPWSNQPQHF.

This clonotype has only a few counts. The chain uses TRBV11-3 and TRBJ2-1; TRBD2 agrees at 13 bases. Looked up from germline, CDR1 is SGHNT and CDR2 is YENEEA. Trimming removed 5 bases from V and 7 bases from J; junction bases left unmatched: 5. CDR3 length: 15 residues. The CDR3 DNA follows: TGTGCCAGCAGCATGACTAGCGGGGGGTATAATGAGCAGTTCTTC. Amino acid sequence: CASSMTSGGYNEQFF.

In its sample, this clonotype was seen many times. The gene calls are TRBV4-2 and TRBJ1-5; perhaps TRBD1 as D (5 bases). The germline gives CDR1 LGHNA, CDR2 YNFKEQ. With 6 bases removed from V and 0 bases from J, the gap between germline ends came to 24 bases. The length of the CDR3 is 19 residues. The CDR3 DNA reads TGTGCCAGCAGTCAAAATTTCCGGGCAGGGACGCATAGCAATCAGCCCCAGCATTTT. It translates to CASSQNFRAGTHSNQPQHF.

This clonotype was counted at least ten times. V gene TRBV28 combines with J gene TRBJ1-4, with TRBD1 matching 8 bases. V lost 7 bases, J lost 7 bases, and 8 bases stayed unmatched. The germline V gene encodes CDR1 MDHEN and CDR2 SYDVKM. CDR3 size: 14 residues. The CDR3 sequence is CASKLQGASEKLFF. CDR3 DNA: TGTGCCAGCAAGTTGCAGGGGGCGAGTGAAAAACTGTTTTTT.